These T cell receptor beta chains were read from a single sample in a study of blood T cell repertoires in COVID-19. Sequenced by immunoSEQ multiplex PCR; TCRdb stores in-frame clones only, minus some. The repertoire has 450,000 or so clones, about 90% of them found once; the top ten carry 0.8% to 0.9%. Sequencing was performed on peripheral blood. The receptors here all came from a man aged 18 to 29 with COVID-19, enrolled during active disease. CDR3s include the opening cysteine and the closing phenylalanine or tryptophan. The order of the fields is V gene, clone size, J gene, D gene, CDR3 protein, CDR3 DNA. The D gene is left open where the match is weak. Not every row has a clone size; where given, it reads once, few, many or a size class.

V: TRBV6-6; size: .; J: TRBJ1-4; D: TRBD1; CDR3: CASSNFGTGGEKLFF; DNA: TGTGCCAGCAGTAACTTCGGGACAGGGGGTGAAAAACTGTTTTTT
V: TRBV19; size: .; J: TRBJ2-1; D: TRBD2; CDR3: CASSVSGGTRNEQFF; DNA: TGTGCCAGTAGTGTTAGCGGGGGCACTCGCAATGAGCAGTTCTTC
V: TRBV6-2/TRBV6-3; size: .; J: TRBJ2-3; D: TRBD2; CDR3: CASSYFNGGASDTQYF; DNA: TGTGCCAGCAGTTACTTTAACGGGGGGGCCTCAGATACGCAGTATTTT
V: TRBV29-1; size: .; J: TRBJ1-1; D: .; CDR3: CSVHSRVGTEAFF; DNA: TGCAGCGTCCACTCCAGGGTGGGCACTGAAGCTTTCTTT
V: TRBV19; size: once; J: TRBJ2-1; D: TRBD2; CDR3: CASSTRAGVSYEQFF; DNA: TGTGCCAGTAGTACCCGAGCGGGAGTATCTTATGAGCAGTTCTTC
V: TRBV15; size: .; J: TRBJ2-5; D: .; CDR3: CATRNPSQETQYF; DNA: TGTGCCACCAGGAATCCTAGCCAAGAGACCCAGTACTTC
V: TRBV12-3/TRBV12-4; size: .; J: TRBJ1-2; D: .; CDR3: CASSFPGTYGYTF; DNA: TGTGCCAGCAGTTTCCCGGGGACTTATGGCTACACCTTC
V: TRBV3-1/TRBV3-2; size: .; J: TRBJ2-4; D: .; CDR3: CASSQEGRGNIQYF; DNA: TGTGCCAGCAGCCAAGAAGGCAGGGGAAACATTCAGTACTTC
V: TRBV4-1; size: .; J: TRBJ2-1; D: TRBD2; CDR3: CASSHGSGEEQFF; DNA: TGCGCCAGCAGCCACGGAAGCGGGGAAGAGCAGTTCTTC
V: TRBV11-2; size: .; J: TRBJ1-6; D: .; CDR3: CASSPYNDSPNSPLHF; DNA: TGTGCCAGCAGCCCCTACAATGACAGCCCAAATTCACCCCTCCACTTT
V: TRBV27; size: .; J: TRBJ2-7; D: .; CDR3: CASSGITGPRDEQYF; DNA: TGTGCCAGCAGTGGAATAACAGGGCCTAGGGACGAGCAGTACTTC
V: TRBV3-1/TRBV3-2; size: .; J: TRBJ1-2; D: .; CDR3: CASSQVNGYTF; DNA: TGTGCCAGCAGCCAAGTAAATGGCTACACCTTC
V: TRBV5-1; size: .; J: TRBJ1-1; D: .; CDR3: CASSSEGPNTEAFF; DNA: TGCGCCAGCAGCTCCGAGGGCCCTAACACTGAAGCTTTCTTT
V: TRBV2; size: .; J: TRBJ2-5; D: TRBD2; CDR3: CASTLIRGAGGVQETQYF; DNA: TGTGCCAGCACCCTAATCCGGGGAGCGGGGGGGGTCCAAGAGACCCAGTACTTC
V: TRBV11-3; size: once; J: TRBJ2-3; D: .; CDR3: CASSLVSTDTQYF; DNA: TGTGCCAGCAGCTTAGTCTCCACAGATACGCAGTATTTT
V: TRBV5-5; size: .; J: TRBJ1-2; D: .; CDR3: CASSLKGFNYGYTF; DNA: TGTGCCAGCAGCTTAAAGGGGTTTAACTATGGCTACACCTTC
V: TRBV19; size: .; J: TRBJ2-1; D: TRBD2; CDR3: CASSSQLAGGDNEQFF; DNA: TGTGCCAGTAGTTCTCAATTAGCGGGAGGGGACAATGAGCAGTTCTTC